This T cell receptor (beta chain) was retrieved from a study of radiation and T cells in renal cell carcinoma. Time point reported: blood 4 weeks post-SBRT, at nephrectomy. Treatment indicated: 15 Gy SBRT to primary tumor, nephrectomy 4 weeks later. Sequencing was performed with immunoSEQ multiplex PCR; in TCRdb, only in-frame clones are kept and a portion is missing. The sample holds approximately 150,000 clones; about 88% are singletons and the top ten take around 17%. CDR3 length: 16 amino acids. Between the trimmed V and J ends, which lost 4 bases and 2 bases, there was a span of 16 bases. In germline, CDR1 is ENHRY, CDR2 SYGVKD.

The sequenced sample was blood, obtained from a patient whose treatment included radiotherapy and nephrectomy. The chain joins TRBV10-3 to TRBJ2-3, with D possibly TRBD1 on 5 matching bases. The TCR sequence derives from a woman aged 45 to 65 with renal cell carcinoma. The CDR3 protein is CAISGLGELNTDTQYF. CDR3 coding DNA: TGTGCCATCAGTGGTTTAGGGGAACTGAACACAGATACGCAGTATTTT.